The subject of this entry is one TCR beta chain. What it binds is not known. This sample was included in a study of shared clonotypes between healthy human individuals. Study results and caveats: Larger estimated richness was generally seen in naive subsets than in memory subsets.

The CDR3 contains 15 residues. Trimming removed 2 bases at V and 6 bases at J, with 17 bases between. The germline CDR1 and CDR2 sequences are MGHRA and YSYEKL. Profiled with immunoSEQ multiplex PCR; TCRdb holds only in-frame clones, not every one. The sample consists of fewer than 850,000 clones, roughly 88% of them appearing once. The source of this sequence is a man younger than 35 in good health. Some clones in this sample may be carry-over from other donors' samples. The rearrangement uses TRBV4-1 and TRBJ2-7; no clear D gene. The sample comprised memory CD8+ T cells from PBMCs. Described subset: CD45RO+ cells pooled with CCR7-negative TemRA cells. CDR3 nucleotide sequence: TGCGCCAGCAGCCAAATCGGACGGCGTCCCTCCGAGCAGTACTTC. Its translation: CASSQIGRRPSEQYF.